This T cell receptor (beta chain) was documented in a study of early T cells in non-severe SARS-CoV-2 infection. Study as a whole: Whole-blood bulk RNA, unsorted, was sequenced, and chains were unpaired. Study findings and constraints: VDJdb-based matching was biased toward anti-spike CD8 responses and missed private and CD4 specificities.

This CDR3 is 13 amino acids long. Germline V gives CDR1 SGHAT, CDR2 FQNNGV. The V and J ends lost 5 bases and 5 bases respectively, with 12 bases between them. This clonotype was seen many times. Its antigen is not known. Individual cDNA molecules were tagged with unique molecular identifiers. TCRdb used MiXCR to reprocess the 5' RACE reads, holding one entry per CDR3 protein. The table records about 67,000 distinct CDR3 sequences, 11% of them present only once. The chain couples TRBV11-2 to TRBJ2-5, with D perhaps matching TRBD2 (5 bases). The material sequenced was whole blood. The TCR comes from an adult who was a healthcare worker with PCR-confirmed SARS-CoV-2 infection or an uninfected control (not recorded which). The CDR3 spells CASSRDPGETQYF. In nucleotides, the CDR3 is TGTGCCAGCAGCCGGGATCCGGGGGAGACCCAGTACTTC.